This TCR beta chain was profiled in a study of T cells after yellow fever vaccination (dated by TCRdb to the late 2010s). Looking at the study overall: The SMART-Seq v4 Ultra Low Input RNA kit was used to prepare libraries from fractions with low cell numbers. Blood was collected at multiple timepoints before and after primary and secondary immunization, and bulk PBMC replicates and cell subsets were isolated. The cohort comprised two healthy male donors, one aged 18 to 29 and one aged 30 to 40 years. To track T-cell clones before and after primary and booster YFV17D yellow fever vaccination, bulk TCR alpha and beta repertoires were sequenced longitudinally. What the study reported, not specific to this receptor: Compared with the primary T-cell response, the secondary T-cell response was weaker but faster, peaking on day 5 rather than day 15. A small fraction of clonotypes showed up in both the CD4 and CD8 compartments, probably as a result of convergent recombination. After the booster, most of the clones that had expanded following primary vaccination were detected again (around 97% of CD4 and 80% to 90% of CD8), which suggests that memory was broadly maintained. Only a couple of donors were included in the study, so the extent to which the findings can be generalized is limited. Computational filtering was required because FACS-sorted repertoires could contain abundant contaminating clonotypes from the bulk population.

TCR cDNA was synthesized by 5'RACE template switching, which introduced a universal primer site and unique molecular identifiers. cDNA synthesis was primed from both the TCR alpha and TCR beta constant segments. Library amplification used two PCR steps, and the second PCR step added sample barcodes and sequencing adapters. Sequencing of libraries was done on Illumina HiSeq 2500 (2x100 bp) or NovaSeq (2x150 bp). On the authors' methods: Demultiplexing of reads and collapsing into UMI consensus sequences were performed with MIGEC, and V(D)J alignment was carried out with MiXCR. Vaccine-responding clonotypes were identified with edgeR using replicate PBMC samples, with FDR below 0.01 and a log2 fold change above 5 up to day 15 being required. Bulk clonotypes were assigned CD4 or CD8 identity according to which sequenced CD4 or CD8 repertoire held them at higher abundance. TCRdb passed the public sequencing reads through fastp at Q25 and MiXCR, retaining productive beta sequences. A single entry per CDR3 protein holds the most common genes and DNA from its merged rows. TCRdb, rather than the study authors, made the V and J calls. The sample table records under 550,000 distinct CDR3 sequences; just over 20% of these occur just once. The ten largest clones capture 15% to 20% of the sample.

This clonotype was observed a handful of times. No cognate antigen has been identified for it. The input lacks base qualities; no much larger clone sits a single base away. The treatment or condition label of this sample denotes: live attenuated yellow fever vaccine strain. At each blood-draw timepoint, two biological replicates of bulk PBMCs were obtained. A standard Ficoll-Paque protocol was used to isolate PBMCs from peripheral blood. TriZol was used to extract RNA from bulk PBMCs, from CD4 and CD8 fractions, and from dextramer-positive and dextramer-negative fractions. The sample consisted of PBMCs, taken 21 days after the first yellow fever vaccination. The sequence derives from a man younger than 35 who received the YFV17D yellow fever vaccine.

The CDR3 is CASSYGQGRKETQYF. DNA sequence: TGTGCCAGCAGCTACGGACAGGGCAGAAAAGAGACCCAGTACTTC. The chain is assembled from TRBV7-2 and TRBJ2-5; TRBD1 agrees with 8 junctional bases. According to the germline V gene, CDR1 reads SGHTA and CDR2 reads FQGNSA. Ends trimmed: V by 4 bases, J by 3 bases; bases unmatched to a gene: 7. CDR3 length: 15 amino acids, cysteine to phenylalanine. CDR3 DNA only is kept here, 45 bases in frame from base 1.